This entry lists 26 T cell receptor beta chains sequenced from one sample in a study of T cells in localized non-small cell lung cancer. Sequenced by immunoSEQ multiplex PCR; TCRdb stores in-frame clones only, minus some. The sample includes some 8,200 clones, around 59% of them seen just once. This specimen was lymph node tissue, taken before any cancer treatment. The receptor source for this set is a male donor older than 55 with stage I squamous cell lung carcinoma.

The CDR3 sequence: CASKKDRGSSYNEQFF. CDR3 in DNA: TGTGCCAGCAAAAAGGACAGGGGTAGCTCCTACAATGAGCAGTTCTTC. This chain uses TRBV6-8 with TRBJ2-1; TRBD1 aligns across 9 bases. The CDR3 spans 16 residues. The ends lost 7 bases at V and 0 bases at J; junction bases unmatched: 7. Germline CDR1 is MNHGY and CDR2 is SAAAGT.

V usage is TRBV10-2 and J usage is TRBJ1-1; D is ambiguous. The germline CDR1 and CDR2 sequences are WSHSY and SAAADI. This CDR3 spans 12 amino acids. Trimming stripped 5 bases from V and 1 base from J, with 5 bases between. The CDR3 spells CASSMKNTEAFF. For the CDR3, the DNA is TGCGCCAGCAGTATGAAGAACACTGAAGCTTTCTTT.

The rearrangement joins TRBV10-2 to TRBJ2-2, with D hard to call. CDR1 is WSHSY and CDR2 is SAAADI in the germline V gene. Trimming removed 6 bases from V and 4 bases from J, with 9 bases in between. The CDR3 is 13 residues long. The CDR3 spells CASRAEITGELFF. The CDR3 bases are TGCGCCAGCAGGGCGGAAATCACCGGGGAGCTGTTTTTT.

This clone has a handful of counts. DNA for the CDR3: TGCGCCAGCAGCCAGACTCCCAGGGGGGCTAATGAAAAACTGTTTTTT. This translates into CASSQTPRGANEKLFF. This sequence joins TRBV5-1 and TRBJ1-4; 7 positions match TRBD1. There are 16 residues in the CDR3. Trimming cost V 4 bases and J 3 bases; bases outside gene matches: 9. Germline V lookup: CDR1 SGHRS, CDR2 YFSETQ.

The rearrangement links TRBV11-3 to TRBJ2-3; D unresolved. Germline V gives CDR1 SGHNT, CDR2 YENEEA. Trimming took 6 bases from V and 1 from J, leaving 11 bases between them. The CDR3 runs 14 residues. CDR3 sequence reads: CASSPLGRTDTQYF. The CDR3 nucleotides are TGTGCCAGCAGTCCCTTGGGCCGCACAGATACGCAGTATTTT.

The V and J genes are TRBV28 and TRBJ2-1, with a weak D call TRBD1 (5 bases). In germline, CDR1 is MDHEN, CDR2 SYDVKM. This CDR3 comprises 14 residues. V shed 6 bases and J shed 7 bases, with 16 bases lying between them. The CDR3 region is CASSSTSGANEQFF. The CDR3 DNA is TGTGCCAGCAGCTCCACAAGTGGGGCAAATGAGCAGTTCTTC. Filled out from reference TRBV28 and TRBJ2-1, the complete variable domain reads DVKVTQSSRYLVKRTGEKVFLECVQDMDHENMFWYRQDPGLGLRLIYFSYDVKMKEKGDIPEGYSVSREKKERFSLILESASTNQTSMYLCASSSTSGANEQFFGPGTRLTVL.

This chain links TRBV19 with TRBJ2-7; 7 bases are shared with TRBD1. Germline CDR1 LNHDA, CDR2 SQIVND (reference sequence). The V and J ends lost 2 bases and 1 base, in that order; junction bases with no gene match: 5. CDR3 length: 15 residues. The chain's CDR3 is CASSIKGDSSYEQYF. In nucleotides, the CDR3 is TGTGCCAGTAGTATAAAGGGGGACAGTTCCTACGAGCAGTACTTC.

This clone was seen more than once but under ten times. The chain uses TRBV28 and TRBJ1-1; D possibly corresponds to TRBD1 (5 bases). CDR3 length: 14 amino acids. CDR1 and CDR2 from the germline V gene are MDHEN and SYDVKM. Trimming took off 3 bases at V and 4 bases at J, with 12 bases between the two ends. The CDR3 DNA sequence: TGTGCCAGCAGTTTCCGGGGCGGCAGCACTGAAGCTTTCTTT. Translating gives CASSFRGGSTEAFF.

The rearrangement uses TRBV19 and TRBJ2-7, with TRBD1 matching 8 bases. V lost 6 bases and J lost 2; bases outside the gene matches: 6. The CDR3 extends over 14 amino acids. The germline V gene has CDR1 LNHDA and CDR2 SQIVND (reference sequence). Here the CDR3 reads CASRGQGGTYEQYF. The DNA of the CDR3 is TGTGCCAGTAGAGGACAGGGTGGGACCTACGAGCAGTACTTC.

V and J are TRBV9 and TRBJ1-2, with 9 bases that match TRBD1. The germline CDR1 and CDR2 sequences are SGDLS and YYNGEE. This CDR3 has 14 amino acids. V lost 6 bases to trimming and J lost 2 bases; unmatched junction nucleotides: 5. CDR3 nucleotide sequence: TGTGCCAGCACCCAAGACAGGGGGAACTATGGCTACACCTTC. Its protein is CASTQDRGNYGYTF.

This chain links TRBV6-8 with TRBJ1-3, with 7 bases matching TRBD1. Trimming removed 4 bases from V and 0 bases from J; junction bases left unmatched: 3. Germline values: CDR1 MNHGY, CDR2 SAAAGT. The CDR3 has 15 residues. The CDR3 reads CASSSRQGSGNTIYF. Here the CDR3 DNA reads TGTGCCAGCAGTTCCAGACAGGGCTCTGGAAACACCATATATTTT.

This clone was observed a few times. This chain links TRBV6-8 with TRBJ1-1; 7 bases match TRBD1. The CDR3 is made up of 13 amino acids. The V segment lost 8 bases and the J segment 6 bases; nucleotides outside the gene matches: 9. Germline V lookup: CDR1 MNHGY, CDR2 SAAAGT. The CDR3 region has the DNA TGTGCCAGCGCAAGGGGGCGATGGGCTGAAGCTTTCTTT. Its translation: CASARGRWAEAFF.

The chain uses TRBV19 and TRBJ1-5; the D gene is possibly TRBD1 (5 bases). From germline, CDR1 is LNHDA and CDR2 SQIVND (reference sequence). V was pared by 9 bases and J by 2 bases, with 17 bases between. The CDR3 has 15 residues. DNA for the CDR3: TGTGCCAGCCGATCAACAGGTTCTGGCAATCAGCCCCAGCATTTT. Encoded protein: CASRSTGSGNQPQHF.

Concerning this clone: Its ends do not fully match the called genes, so a read error is possible. The rearrangement links TRBV19 to TRBJ2-5; tentative D call: TRBD2 (5 bases). CDR3 length equals 15 residues. CDR1 and CDR2 from the germline V gene are LNHDA and SQIVND (reference sequence). CDR3 amino acids: CASSIVASLRETQYF. In nucleotides, the CDR3 is TGTGCCAGTAGTATAGTAGCCAGTTTGAGGGAGACCCAATACTTC.

The V call is TRBV10-2, the J call TRBJ1-1; a weak D match, TRBD1 (5 bases). The CDR3 consists of 13 residues. Trimming took off 7 bases at V and 1 base at J, with 10 bases between the two ends. Germline assignment: CDR1 WSHSY and CDR2 SAAADI. The CDR3 coding sequence is TGCGCCAGCAACCAGGGTGGGAACACTGAAGCTTTCTTT. Encoded protein: CASNQGGNTEAFF.

This clone was detected once. This rearrangement joins TRBV30 to TRBJ1-4, with TRBD1 as a possible D gene (6 bases). The ends were cut back, 1 base at V and 8 bases at J, with 11 bases in the middle. Germline V gene lookup returns CDR1 GTSNPN and CDR2 SVGIG (reference sequence). The CDR3 loop spans 13 amino acids. In nucleotides, the CDR3 is TGTGCCTGGAGTGGTCACAGGGAGGAAAAACTGTTTTTT. It specifies CAWSGHREEKLFF.

Only a few counts were recorded for this clone. V and J are TRBV11-3 and TRBJ2-2; maybe TRBD2 (6 bases). This CDR3 is 15 amino acids long. Trimming removed 5 bases at V and 4 bases at J, with 14 bases between. Germline-derived CDR1 and CDR2 are SGHNT and YENEEA. CDR3 region: CASSPNSGGTGELFF. In DNA form, the CDR3 reads TGTGCCAGCAGCCCGAATAGCGGTGGCACCGGGGAGCTGTTTTTT. Full variable domain (rest looked up from reference TRBV11-3 and TRBJ2-2): EAGVVQSPRYKIIEKKQPVAFWCNPISGHNTLYWYLQNLGQGPELLIRYENEEAVDDSQLPKDRFSAERLKGVDSTLKIQPAELGDSAVYLCASSPNSGGTGELFFGEGSRLTVL.

This clone was counted once. The chain carries TRBV28 and TRBJ2-2; D is uncertain. The CDR3 sequence is 13 residues long. V was trimmed by 6 bases and J by 2 bases, leaving 7 bases between them. The germline CDR1 and CDR2 sequences are MDHEN and SYDVKM. The CDR3: CASRQDNTGELFF. The CDR3 nucleotides read TGTGCCAGCAGGCAGGACAACACCGGGGAGCTGTTTTTT.

In this sample, this clone turned up a few times. V is TRBV6-8 and J is TRBJ2-3, with 10 nucleotides matching TRBD2. The length of the CDR3 is 17 residues. Germline CDR1 and CDR2: MNHGY and SAAAGT. The junction had 9 bases not matched to a gene; V was cut back by 5 bases and J by 1 base. CDR3 coding DNA: TGTGCCAGCAGTCTCAGCGGGAGGGCCAGGGGCACAGATACGCAGTATTTT. Residues: CASSLSGRARGTDTQYF.

The chain links TRBV29-1 to TRBJ1-2, with 10 nucleotides matching TRBD1. CDR3 length: 15 residues. Trimming at V came to 6 bases and at J to 2 bases, leaving 9 bases not matched to a gene. Germline loops: CDR1 SQVTM, CDR2 ANQGSEA. CDR3 region: CSVLTGDRGNYGYTF. The DNA for the CDR3 is TGCAGCGTCCTCACCGGGGACAGGGGAAACTATGGCTACACCTTC.

The J gene is TRBJ2-2, the V gene TRBV7-6, with TRBD1 matching 10 bases. The ends lost 3 bases at V and 7 bases at J; junction bases unmatched: 5. Per germline, CDR1 SGHVS and CDR2 FNYEAQ. The CDR3 contains 15 residues. The CDR3 DNA reads as TGTGCCAGCAGCTTCGGGACAGGGGTCGGCGGGGAGCTGTTTTTT. Protein sequence: CASSFGTGVGGELFF. The full variable domain, its missing parts supplied by reference TRBV7-6 and TRBJ2-2, is GAGVSQSPRYKVTKRGQDVALRCDPISGHVSLYWYRQALGQGPEFLTYFNYEAQQDKSGLPNDRFSAERPEGSISTLTIQRTEQRDSAMYRCASSFGTGVGGELFFGEGSRLTVL.

This clone has only a few counts. The genes are TRBV6-8 and TRBJ1-2, with 7 bases fitting TRBD1. The CDR3 is 13 amino acids. The J segment lost 3 bases and the V segment lost 6 bases, leaving 4 bases of the junction unmatched. CDR1 and CDR2 (germline): MNHGY, SAAAGT. The CDR3 sequence: CASSLGQYYGYTF. The CDR3 coding sequence is TGTGCCAGCAGCCTGGGACAGTACTATGGCTACACCTTC.

This clone was counted only a few times. The V gene is TRBV5-1, the J gene TRBJ2-5, with 8 bases aligning to TRBD1. Losses at the gene ends were 4 bases for V and 2 bases for J; bases not matched to a gene: 7. Germline V CDR1 and CDR2: SGHRS, YFSETQ. The CDR3 spans 15 residues. The CDR3 DNA follows: TGCGCCAGCAGCCCGGACAGGGTTGGGCAAGAGACCCAGTACTTC. Its protein is CASSPDRVGQETQYF.

In this sample, this clone turned up a few times. The gene calls are TRBV6-8 and TRBJ1-1; no clear D. CDR3 length: 12 amino acids. Looked up from germline, CDR1 is MNHGY and CDR2 is SAAAGT. The V and J ends lost 7 bases and 3 bases respectively, with 9 bases between them. The CDR3 sequence: CASKVPDTEAFF. The CDR3 nucleotides are TGTGCCAGCAAGGTCCCCGACACTGAAGCTTTCTTT.

This chain uses TRBV9 with TRBJ1-4; maybe TRBD1 (5 bases). The CDR3 totals 16 residues. Germline CDR1 SGDLS, CDR2 YYNGEE. V lost 6 bases to trimming and J lost 7 bases, with 22 bases between them. The CDR3 nucleotides read TGTGCCAGCACCGAACGCAGGGTAGGCTTTCGTGAAAAACTGTTTTTT. Amino acid sequence: CASTERRVGFREKLFF.

This clone was observed a few times. This chain joins TRBV11-3 and TRBJ2-3; tentatively, D is TRBD1 or TRBD2 (7 bases each). This CDR3 has 15 amino acids. Trimming stripped 5 bases from V and 6 bases from J, with 18 bases between. Germline values: CDR1 SGHNT, CDR2 YENEEA. CDR3 sequence (DNA): TGTGCCAGCAGCGTTTACAGGGGAGGGGCGGATACGCAGTATTTT. As protein: CASSVYRGGADTQYF.